Included here is one T cell receptor (beta chain) sequence, with context. TCRdb's copy holds only in-frame clones and misses some; the assay was immunoSEQ multiplex PCR. The data show approximately 21,000 clones, 85% seen once. The sample belongs to a study of T cell changes during pregnancy in multiple sclerosis. The material was CD8+ T cells from peripheral blood mononuclear cells, obtained in the first trimester of pregnancy. The source is a female donor in good health, enrolled as a control in a pregnancy study.

CDR3 sequence: CASSQQGAGETQYF. CDR3 coding DNA: TGTGCCAGCAGCCAACAGGGGGCGGGAGAGACCCAGTACTTC. The chain joins TRBV27 to TRBJ2-5, with 9 bases aligning to TRBD1. The CDR3 is 14 amino acids. J lost 4 bases, V lost 6 bases, and 6 bases had no gene match. CDR1 is MNHEY, CDR2 SMNVEV, per germline (reference sequence).